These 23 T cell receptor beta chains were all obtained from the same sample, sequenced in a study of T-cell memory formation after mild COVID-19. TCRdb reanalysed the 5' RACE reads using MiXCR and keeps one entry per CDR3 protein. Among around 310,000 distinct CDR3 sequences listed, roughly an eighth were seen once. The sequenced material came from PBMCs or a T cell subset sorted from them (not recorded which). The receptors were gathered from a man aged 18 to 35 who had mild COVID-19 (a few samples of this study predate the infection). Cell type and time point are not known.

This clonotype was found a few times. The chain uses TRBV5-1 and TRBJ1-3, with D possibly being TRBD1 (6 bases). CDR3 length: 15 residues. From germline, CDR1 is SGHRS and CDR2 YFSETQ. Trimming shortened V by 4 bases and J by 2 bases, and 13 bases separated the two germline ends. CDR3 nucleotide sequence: TGCGCCAGCAGCCCGGGGGGCCATACTGGAAACACCATATATTTT. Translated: CASSPGGHTGNTIYF.

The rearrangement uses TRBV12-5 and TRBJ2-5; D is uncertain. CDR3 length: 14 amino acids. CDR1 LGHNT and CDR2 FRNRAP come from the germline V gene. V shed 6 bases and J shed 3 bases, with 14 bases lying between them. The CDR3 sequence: CASGPTGREETQYF. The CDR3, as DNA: TGTGCTAGTGGCCCCACCGGACGAGAAGAGACCCAGTACTTC.

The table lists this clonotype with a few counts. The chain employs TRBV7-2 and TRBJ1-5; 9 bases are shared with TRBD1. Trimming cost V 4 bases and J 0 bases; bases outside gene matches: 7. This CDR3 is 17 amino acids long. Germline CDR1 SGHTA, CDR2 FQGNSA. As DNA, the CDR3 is TGTGCCAGCAGCTGGGGGGGACAGGGCTATAGCAATCAGCCCCAGCATTTT. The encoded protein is CASSWGGQGYSNQPQHF. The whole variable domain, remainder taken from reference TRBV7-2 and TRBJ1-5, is GAGVSQSPSNKVTEKGKDVELRCDPISGHTALYWYRQSLGQGLEFLIYFQGNSAPDKSGLPSDRFSAERTGGSVSTLTIQRTQQEDSAVYLCASSWGGQGYSNQPQHFGDGTRLSIL.

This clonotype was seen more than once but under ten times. For the CDR3, the DNA is TGTGCCAGCAGCGTGGGGGGACTAAGCACTGAAGCTTTCTTT. Translated: CASSVGGLSTEAFF. This rearrangement joins TRBV9 to TRBJ1-1; D perhaps matches TRBD1 (5 bases). Between the trimmed V and J ends, which lost 2 bases and 4 bases, there was a span of 12 bases. CDR1 and CDR2 (germline): SGDLS, YYNGEE. CDR3 length: 14 amino acids.

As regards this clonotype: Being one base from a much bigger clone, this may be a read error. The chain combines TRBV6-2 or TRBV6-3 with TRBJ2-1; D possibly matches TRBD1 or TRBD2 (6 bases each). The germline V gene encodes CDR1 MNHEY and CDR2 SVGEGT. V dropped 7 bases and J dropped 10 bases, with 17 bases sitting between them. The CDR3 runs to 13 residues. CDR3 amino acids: CASIYRGRREQFF. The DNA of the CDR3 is TGTGCCAGCATCTACCGGGGGCGTCGAGAGCAGTTCTTC.

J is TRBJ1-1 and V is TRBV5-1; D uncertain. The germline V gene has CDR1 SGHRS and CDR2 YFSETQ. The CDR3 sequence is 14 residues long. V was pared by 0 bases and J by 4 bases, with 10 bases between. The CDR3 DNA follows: TGCGCCAGCAGCTTGGGCAGAGGCCCCACTGAAGCTTTCTTT. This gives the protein CASSLGRGPTEAFF.

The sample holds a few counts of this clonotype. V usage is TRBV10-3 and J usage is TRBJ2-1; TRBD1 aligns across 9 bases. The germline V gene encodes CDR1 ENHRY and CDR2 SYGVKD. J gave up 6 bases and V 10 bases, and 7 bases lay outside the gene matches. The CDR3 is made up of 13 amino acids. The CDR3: CATATGGPNEQFF. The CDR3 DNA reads TGTGCCACCGCGACAGGGGGGCCCAATGAGCAGTTCTTC.

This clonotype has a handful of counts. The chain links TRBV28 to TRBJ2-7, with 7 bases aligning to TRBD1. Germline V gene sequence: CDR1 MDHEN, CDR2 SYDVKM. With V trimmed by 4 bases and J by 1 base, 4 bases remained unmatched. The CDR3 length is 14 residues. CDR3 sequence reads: CASSYWDSSYEQYF. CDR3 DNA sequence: TGTGCCAGCAGTTACTGGGACAGTTCCTACGAGCAGTACTTC.

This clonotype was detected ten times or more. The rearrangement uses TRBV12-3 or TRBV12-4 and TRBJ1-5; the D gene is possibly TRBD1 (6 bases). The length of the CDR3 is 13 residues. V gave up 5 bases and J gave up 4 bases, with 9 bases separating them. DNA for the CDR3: TGTGCCAGCAGTCCGGACAGAAATCAGCCCCAGCATTTT. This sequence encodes CASSPDRNQPQHF.

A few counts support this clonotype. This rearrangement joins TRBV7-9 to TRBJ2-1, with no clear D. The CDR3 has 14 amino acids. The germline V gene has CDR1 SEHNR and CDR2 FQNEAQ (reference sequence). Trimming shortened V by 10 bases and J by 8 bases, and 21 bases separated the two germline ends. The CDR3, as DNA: TGTGCCACCAAACCCCTGAGACAAGGTTATGAGCAGTTCTTC. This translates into CATKPLRQGYEQFF.

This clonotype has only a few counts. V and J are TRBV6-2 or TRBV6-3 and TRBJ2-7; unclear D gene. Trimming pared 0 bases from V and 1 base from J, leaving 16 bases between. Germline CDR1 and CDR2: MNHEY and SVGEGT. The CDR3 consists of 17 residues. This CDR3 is CASSYSIGAVGSYEQYV. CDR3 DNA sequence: TGTGCCAGCAGTTACTCGATAGGCGCGGTGGGGTCCTACGAGCAGTACGTC.

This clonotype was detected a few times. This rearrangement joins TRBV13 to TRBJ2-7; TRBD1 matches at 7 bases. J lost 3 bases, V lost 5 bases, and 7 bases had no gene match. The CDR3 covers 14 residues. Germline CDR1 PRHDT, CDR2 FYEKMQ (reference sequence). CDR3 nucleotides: TGTGCCAGCAGCCACGGGACAGAGAACTACGAGCAGTACTTC. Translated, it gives CASSHGTENYEQYF.

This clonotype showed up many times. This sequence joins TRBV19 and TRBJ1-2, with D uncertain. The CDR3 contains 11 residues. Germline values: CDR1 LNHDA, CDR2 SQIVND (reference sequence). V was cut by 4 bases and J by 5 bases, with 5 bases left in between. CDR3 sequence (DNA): TGTGCCAGTAGTACAACATATGGCTACACCTTC. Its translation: CASSTTYGYTF.

DNA for the CDR3: TGTGCCAGCAGCCTCCAGGAGGGGACAGGGGAAGGCTACACCTTC. The encoded protein is CASSLQEGTGEGYTF. The rearrangement uses TRBV7-2 and TRBJ1-2, with 10 bases lining up with TRBD1. The CDR3 runs 15 residues. CDR1 and CDR2 from the germline V gene are SGHTA and FQGNSA. Trimming took 5 bases from V and 8 from J; bases not matched to a gene: 11.

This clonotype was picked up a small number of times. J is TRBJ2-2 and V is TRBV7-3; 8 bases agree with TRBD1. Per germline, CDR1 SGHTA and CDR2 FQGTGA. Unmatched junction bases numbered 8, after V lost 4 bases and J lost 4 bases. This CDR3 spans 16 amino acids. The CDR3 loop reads CASSSQTGAPTGELFF. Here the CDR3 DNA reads TGTGCCAGCAGCTCCCAGACAGGGGCCCCCACCGGGGAGCTGTTTTTT.

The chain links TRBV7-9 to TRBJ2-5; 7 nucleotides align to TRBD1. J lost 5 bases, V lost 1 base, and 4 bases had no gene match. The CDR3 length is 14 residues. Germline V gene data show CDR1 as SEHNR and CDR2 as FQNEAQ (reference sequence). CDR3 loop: CASSLVQGEETQYF. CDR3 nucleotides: TGTGCCAGCAGCTTAGTCCAGGGGGAGGAGACCCAGTACTTC.

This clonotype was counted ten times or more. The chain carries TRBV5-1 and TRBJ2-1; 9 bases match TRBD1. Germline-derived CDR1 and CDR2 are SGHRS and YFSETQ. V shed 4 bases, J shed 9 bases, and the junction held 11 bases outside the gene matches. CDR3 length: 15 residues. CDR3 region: CASSSSGTGTSEQFF. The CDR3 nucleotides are TGCGCCAGCAGCAGCTCCGGGACAGGGACCAGTGAGCAGTTCTTC.

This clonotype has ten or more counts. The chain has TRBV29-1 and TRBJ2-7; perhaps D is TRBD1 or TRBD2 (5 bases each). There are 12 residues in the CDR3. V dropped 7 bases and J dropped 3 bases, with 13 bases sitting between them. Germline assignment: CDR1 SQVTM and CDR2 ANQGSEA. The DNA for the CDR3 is TGCAGCGCGGTCAGGGAGAACTACGAGCAGTACTTC. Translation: CSAVRENYEQYF.

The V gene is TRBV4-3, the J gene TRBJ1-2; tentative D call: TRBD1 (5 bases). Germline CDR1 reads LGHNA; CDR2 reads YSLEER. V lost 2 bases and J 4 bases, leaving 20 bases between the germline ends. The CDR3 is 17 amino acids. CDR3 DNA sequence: TGCGCCAGCAGCCAATGGAACCCAAGGGGTTACGTCTATGGCTACACCTTC. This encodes CASSQWNPRGYVYGYTF.

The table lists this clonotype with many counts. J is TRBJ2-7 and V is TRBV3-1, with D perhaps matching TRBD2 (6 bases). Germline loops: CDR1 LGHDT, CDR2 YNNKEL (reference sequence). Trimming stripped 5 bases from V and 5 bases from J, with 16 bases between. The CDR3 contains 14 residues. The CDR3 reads CASSDSAGGHEQYF. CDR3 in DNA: TGTGCCAGCAGCGACAGCGCCGGGGGTCACGAGCAGTACTTC.

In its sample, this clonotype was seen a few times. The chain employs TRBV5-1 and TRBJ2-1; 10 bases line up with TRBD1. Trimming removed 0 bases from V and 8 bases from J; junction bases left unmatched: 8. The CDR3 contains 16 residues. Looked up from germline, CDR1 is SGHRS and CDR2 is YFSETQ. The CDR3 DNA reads TGCGCCAGCAGCTTGGCCAAAAGACAGGGGGCCCATGAGCAGTTCTTC. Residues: CASSLAKRQGAHEQFF.

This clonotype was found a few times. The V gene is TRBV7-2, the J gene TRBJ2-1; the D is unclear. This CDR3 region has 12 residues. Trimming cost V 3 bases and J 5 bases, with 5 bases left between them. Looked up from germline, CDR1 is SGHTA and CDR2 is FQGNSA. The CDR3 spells CASSFIDNEQFF. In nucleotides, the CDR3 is TGTGCCAGCAGCTTTATTGACAATGAGCAGTTCTTC.

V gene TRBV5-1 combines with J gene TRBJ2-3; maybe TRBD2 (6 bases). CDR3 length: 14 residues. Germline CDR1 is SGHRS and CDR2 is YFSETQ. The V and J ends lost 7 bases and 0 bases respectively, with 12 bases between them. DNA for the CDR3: TGCGCCAGCTCGGAGGGCCCAAGCACAGATACGCAGTATTTT. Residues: CASSEGPSTDTQYF. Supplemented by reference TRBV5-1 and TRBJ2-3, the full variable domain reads KAGVTQTPRYLIKTRGQQVTLSCSPISGHRSVSWYQQTPGQGLQFLFEYFSETQRNKGNFPGRFSGRQFSNSRSEMNVSTLELGDSALYLCASSEGPSTDTQYFGPGTRLTVL.